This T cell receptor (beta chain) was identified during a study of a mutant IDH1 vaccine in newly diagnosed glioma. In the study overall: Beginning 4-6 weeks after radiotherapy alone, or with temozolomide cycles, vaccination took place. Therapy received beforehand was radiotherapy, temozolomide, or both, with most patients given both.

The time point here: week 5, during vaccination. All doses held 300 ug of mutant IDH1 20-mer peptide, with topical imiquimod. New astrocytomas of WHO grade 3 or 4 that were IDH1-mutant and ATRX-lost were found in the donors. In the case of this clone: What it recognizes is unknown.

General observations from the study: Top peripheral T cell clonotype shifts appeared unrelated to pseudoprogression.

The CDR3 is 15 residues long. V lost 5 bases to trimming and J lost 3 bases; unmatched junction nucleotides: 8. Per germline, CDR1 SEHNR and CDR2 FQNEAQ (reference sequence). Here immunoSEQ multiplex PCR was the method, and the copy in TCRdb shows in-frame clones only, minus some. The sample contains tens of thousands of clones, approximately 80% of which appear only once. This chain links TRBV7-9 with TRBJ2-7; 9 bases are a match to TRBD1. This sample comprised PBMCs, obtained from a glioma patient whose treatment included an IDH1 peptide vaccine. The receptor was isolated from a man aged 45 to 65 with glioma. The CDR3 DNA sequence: TGTGCCAGCAGCCCAGGGACAGGGAAAGTCTACGAGCAGTACTTC. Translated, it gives CASSPGTGKVYEQYF.